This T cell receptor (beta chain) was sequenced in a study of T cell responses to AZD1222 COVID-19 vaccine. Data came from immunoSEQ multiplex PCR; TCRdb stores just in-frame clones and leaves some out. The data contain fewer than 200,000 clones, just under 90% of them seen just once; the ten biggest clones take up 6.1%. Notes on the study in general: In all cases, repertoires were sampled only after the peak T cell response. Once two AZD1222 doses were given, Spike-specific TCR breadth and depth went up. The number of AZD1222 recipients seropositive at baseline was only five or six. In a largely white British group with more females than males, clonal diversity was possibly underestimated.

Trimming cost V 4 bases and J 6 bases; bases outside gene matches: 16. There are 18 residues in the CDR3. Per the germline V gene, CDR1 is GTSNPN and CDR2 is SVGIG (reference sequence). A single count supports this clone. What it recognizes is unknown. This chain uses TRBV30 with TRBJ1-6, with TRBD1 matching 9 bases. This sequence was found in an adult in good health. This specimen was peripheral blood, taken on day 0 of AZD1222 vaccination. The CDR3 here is CAWNLRRTGVTLNSPLHF. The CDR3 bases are TGTGCCTGGAATCTCCGGAGGACAGGGGTTACCCTTAATTCACCCCTCCACTTT. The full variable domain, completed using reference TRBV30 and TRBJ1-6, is SQTIHQWPATLVQPVGSPLSLECTVEGTSNPNLYWYRQAAGRGLQLLFYSVGIGQISSEVPQNLSASRPQDRQFILSSKKLLLSDSGFYLCAWNLRRTGVTLNSPLHFGNGTRLTVT.